This T cell receptor (beta chain) was captured by sequencing in a study of CD8+CD57+ T cells in acquired aplastic anemia. Across the whole study: The DNA of sorted CD4+ and CD8+ cells averaged approximately 3.4 ug.

Selection for sequencing was limited to patients who had shown CD8+CD57+ cell expansion by flow cytometry. Untreated patients provided the blood samples, with no therapy given before sampling. The V end was cut by 5 bases, the J end by 7 bases, with 15 bases between. The CDR3 contains 12 residues. CDR1 and CDR2 from the germline V gene are DFQATT and SNEGSKA (reference sequence). Broader study findings: A set of approximately 30 CD8+ CDR3 sequences was shared between patients and controls, and these sequences appeared highly expressed in patients.

Note on this clonotype: Its antigen is currently unknown.

Profiles of TCR beta VDJ and CDR3 were generated from a genomic DNA template. TCRdb itself ran the reads through MiXCR, one entry per CDR3 protein. The repertoire holds around 79,000 distinct CDR3 sequences, with approximately 70% as singletons. What was sequenced was sorted CD4+, CD8+, or CD8+CD57+ T cells (not recorded which) from PBMCs. The sequence came from a human donor with aplastic anemia. The chain joins TRBV20-1 to TRBJ2-7; the D gene is possibly TRBD1 (6 bases). CDR3 bases: TGCAGTGCTTCTAGGGGGAATGGGGAGCAGTACTTC. Its translation: CSASRGNGEQYF.